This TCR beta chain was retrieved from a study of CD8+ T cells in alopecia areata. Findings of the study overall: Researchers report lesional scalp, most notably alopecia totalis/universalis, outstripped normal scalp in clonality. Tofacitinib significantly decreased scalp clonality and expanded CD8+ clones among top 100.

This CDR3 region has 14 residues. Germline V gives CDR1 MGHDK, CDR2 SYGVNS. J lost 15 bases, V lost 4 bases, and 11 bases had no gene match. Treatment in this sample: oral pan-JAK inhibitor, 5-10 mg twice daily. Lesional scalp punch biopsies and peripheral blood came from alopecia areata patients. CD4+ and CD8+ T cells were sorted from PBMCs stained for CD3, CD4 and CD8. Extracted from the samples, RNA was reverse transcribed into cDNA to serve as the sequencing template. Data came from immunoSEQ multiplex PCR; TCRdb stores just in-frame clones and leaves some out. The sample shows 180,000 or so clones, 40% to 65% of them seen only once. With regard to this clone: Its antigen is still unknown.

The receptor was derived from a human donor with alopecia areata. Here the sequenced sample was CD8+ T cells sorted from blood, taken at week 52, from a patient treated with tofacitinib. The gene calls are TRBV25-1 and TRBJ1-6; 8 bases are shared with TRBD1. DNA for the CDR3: TGTGCCAGCAGTGCGACCGAAGCAGGGGGCCACCTCCACTTT. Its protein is CASSATEAGGHLHF.